The clone carrying this T cell receptor beta chain was counted ten times or more. Antigen unknown. This entry belongs to a study of Graves' ophthalmopathy and Graves' hyperthyroidism. Study-level results: Ophthalmopathy progression was predicted by the model at less than 71% sensitivity and approximately 72% specificity. A 13-signature model separated ophthalmopathy from stable hyperthyroidism, 85% to 90% sensitivity, around 78% specificity.

For repertoire sequencing, the TCR beta CDR3 regions were amplified from RNA transcripts. Scientists carried out first-round RT-PCR using HTBI primers and then a second-round multiplex PCR. TCRdb redid the calling of the multiplex PCR reads with MiXCR, one entry per CDR3 protein. The sample lists some 1.1 million distinct CDR3 sequences, around a third occurring once. The CDR3 covers 14 residues. V was pared by 8 bases and J by 8 bases, with 12 bases of the junction left unmatched. Germline values: CDR1 LNHDA, CDR2 SQIVND (reference sequence). Newly diagnosed hyperthyroidism donors, aged 18 to 65, duration under 2 months.

The V gene is TRBV19, the J gene TRBJ1-2; 9 bases fit TRBD1. Material for sequencing was peripheral blood or thyroid tissue (not recorded which). This sequence originates from an adult man with Graves' hyperthyroidism. CDR3 amino acids: CASDPGQGLLGYTF. The CDR3 nucleotides read TGTGCCAGTGACCCGGGACAGGGCCTTCTAGGCTACACCTTC.